This TCR beta chain comes out of a study of blood T cell repertoires in COVID-19. Study in general: Nucleic acid was either cDNA or gDNA, and it came from T cells, B-cell-depleted T cells, or PBMCs.

The authors' processing: The assay estimated nucleated cells by amplifying reference gene primers. Sequenced by immunoSEQ multiplex PCR; TCRdb stores in-frame clones only, minus some. V and J calls and clone size are those listed in that table; D and trimming were worked out from the DNA. The table includes under 350,000 clones, roughly 89% detected once. The germline V gene encodes CDR1 MNHEY and CDR2 SVGAGI. This CDR3 has 13 amino acids. Trimming took 10 bases from V and 4 from J; bases not matched to a gene: 7. The chain combines TRBV6-5 with TRBJ1-5; 7 bases map to TRBD1. This sequence originates from a man in his forties with acute or convalescent COVID-19. Sequenced input: peripheral blood. The DNA of the CDR3 is TGTGCCATCAACAGGGGCCGGAATCAGCCCCAGCATTTT. The encoded protein is CAINRGRNQPQHF.